Listed below are T cell receptor beta chains from one sample, sequenced in a study of blood T cells in healthy people across ages. From the 5' RACE reads, TCRdb called clonotypes with MiXCR, one entry per CDR3 protein. The sample records around 900,000 distinct CDR3 sequences, under 30% being singletons. What was sequenced was blood. The receptors were gathered from a woman of 80 years or more in good health. Each CDR3 is given with its conserved first and last residue. The order of the fields is clone size, J gene, V gene, D gene, CDR3 protein, CDR3 DNA. D genes are given only for firm matches. Clone size, where shown, is once, few, many, or a class for clones that have expanded.

>many|TRBJ2-3|TRBV10-2|TRBD2
CASSEGGGVSTDTQYF
TGCGCCAGCAGTGAGGGCGGGGGGGTAAGCACAGATACGCAGTATTTT
>few|TRBJ1-2|TRBV18|TRBD1
CASSRQGTGNGYTF
TGTGCCAGCTCACGACAAGGGACAGGGAATGGCTACACCTTC
>-|TRBJ1-1|TRBV18|-
CASSPPGLPGHWNTEAFF
TGTGCCAGCTCACCACCGGGTTTGCCAGGTCATTGGAACACTGAAGCTTTCTTT
>-|TRBJ2-7|TRBV7-2|-
CASSSPVSYEQYF
TGTGCCAGCAGCTCCCCCGTTTCCTACGAGCAGTACTTC
>-|TRBJ1-4|TRBV6-6|-
CASSSPETENNEKRFF
TGTGCCAGCAGTTCCCCGGAGACGGAGAATAATGAAAAACGGTTTTTT
>many|TRBJ2-5|TRBV5-4|TRBD1
CASSDRGLETQYF
TGTGCCAGCAGCGACAGGGGGCTGGAGACCCAGTACTTC
>-|TRBJ2-5|TRBV20-1|-
CSARDTLGQYQETQYF
TGCAGTGCTAGAGATACATTAGGGCAGTACCAAGAGACCCAGTACTTC
>-|TRBJ1-5|TRBV30|-
CAWETPGHYNQPQHF
TGTGCCTGGGAGACCCCGGGACACTATAATCAGCCCCAGCATTTT
>-|TRBJ1-2|TRBV4-1|TRBD1
CASSQVWQGAGGYTF
TGCGCCAGCAGCCAAGTTTGGCAGGGGGCGGGCGGCTACACCTTC
>many|TRBJ1-1|TRBV5-1|TRBD1
CASSLEGGAGTEAFF
TGCGCCAGCAGCTTGGAAGGGGGCGCGGGAACTGAAGCTTTCTTT
>-|TRBJ1-1|TRBV27|TRBD1
CASSLSVAGGVNTEAFF
TGTGCCAGCAGTTTATCGGTGGCAGGGGGCGTAAACACTGAAGCTTTCTTT
>-|TRBJ1-6|TRBV2|-
CASEGRLNSPLHF
TGTGCCAGCGAGGGGCGACTTAATTCACCCCTCCACTTT
>few|TRBJ2-1|TRBV20-1|-
CSALRVDTYNEQFF
TGCAGTGCGCTCCGGGTCGATACCTACAATGAGCAGTTCTTC
>many|TRBJ2-5|TRBV7-9|TRBD1
CASSLGNYRGRETQYF
TGTGCCAGCAGCTTGGGGAACTACAGGGGGCGGGAGACCCAGTACTTC